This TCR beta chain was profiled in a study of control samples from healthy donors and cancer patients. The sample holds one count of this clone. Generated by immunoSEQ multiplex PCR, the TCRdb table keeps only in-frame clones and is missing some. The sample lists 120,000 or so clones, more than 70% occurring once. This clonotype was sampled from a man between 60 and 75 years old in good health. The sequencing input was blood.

The DNA of the CDR3 is TGTGCCAGTTCATCTTACTATGGCTACACCTTC. Translation: CASSSYYGYTF. The V call is TRBV28, the J call TRBJ1-2; no clear D gene. V gave up 9 bases and J gave up 3 bases, with 8 bases separating them. CDR1 and CDR2 from the germline V gene are MDHEN and SYDVKM. The CDR3 extends over 11 amino acids.